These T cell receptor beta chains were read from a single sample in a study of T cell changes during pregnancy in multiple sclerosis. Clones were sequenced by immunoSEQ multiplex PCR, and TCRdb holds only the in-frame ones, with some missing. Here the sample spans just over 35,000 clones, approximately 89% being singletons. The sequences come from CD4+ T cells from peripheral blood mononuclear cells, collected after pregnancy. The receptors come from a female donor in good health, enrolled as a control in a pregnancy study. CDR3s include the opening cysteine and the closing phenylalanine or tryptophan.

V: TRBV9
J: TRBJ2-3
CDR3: CASSVRFDSTDTQYF

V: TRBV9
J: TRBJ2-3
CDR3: CASSAGGTDTQYF

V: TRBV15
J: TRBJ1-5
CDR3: CATSRGRGVGNQPQHF

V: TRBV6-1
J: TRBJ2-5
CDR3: CASKGTLHQETQYF

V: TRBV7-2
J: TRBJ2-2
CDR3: CASSRPSGVNTGELFF

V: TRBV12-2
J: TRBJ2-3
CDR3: CASRLVETSGPKWDTQYF

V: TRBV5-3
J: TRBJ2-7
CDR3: CARSLSPPGGRSYEQYF

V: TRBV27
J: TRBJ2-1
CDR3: CASRPPGSYNEQFF

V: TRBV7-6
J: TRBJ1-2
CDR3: CASSLDFGGRYGYTF

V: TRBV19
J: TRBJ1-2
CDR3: CASSIFGGSSRGYGYTF

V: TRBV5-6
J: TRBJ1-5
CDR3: CASSSQVASNQPQHF

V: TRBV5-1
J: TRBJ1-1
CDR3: CASSLGNRARTEAFF

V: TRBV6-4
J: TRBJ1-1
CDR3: CASSQTGYTEAFF

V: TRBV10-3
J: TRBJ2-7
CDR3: CAISESWRGAPYEQYF

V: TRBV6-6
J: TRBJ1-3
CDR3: CASTRRGDGNTIYF

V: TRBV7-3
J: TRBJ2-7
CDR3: CASSLTRGGVEYF

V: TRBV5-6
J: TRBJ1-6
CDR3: CASSPTPGQRAPLHF

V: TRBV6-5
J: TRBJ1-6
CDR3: CASSSRVGHNSPLHF

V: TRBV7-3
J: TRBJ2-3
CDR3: CASSITSGRSTDTQYF

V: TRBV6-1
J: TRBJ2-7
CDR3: CASSDGTSGRLRLYEQYF

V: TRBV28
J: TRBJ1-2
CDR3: CASSTGAWNYGYTF

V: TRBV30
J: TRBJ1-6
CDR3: CAWRGDRGNSPLHF

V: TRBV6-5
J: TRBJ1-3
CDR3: CASRTGDSGNTIYF

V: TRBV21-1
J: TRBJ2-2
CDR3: CASSGNHGELFF

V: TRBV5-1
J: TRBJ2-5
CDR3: CASSFPKGEGETQYF

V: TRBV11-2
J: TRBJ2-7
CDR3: CASSSGLEQYF

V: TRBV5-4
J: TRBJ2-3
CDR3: CASSSDLLAGTDTQYF

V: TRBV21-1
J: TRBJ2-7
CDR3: CASSESPGGRFACPRYEQYF

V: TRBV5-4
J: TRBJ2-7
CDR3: CASSLSPGGRVHEQYF

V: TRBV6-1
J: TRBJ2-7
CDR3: CASSIDRGIDEQYF

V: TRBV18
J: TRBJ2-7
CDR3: CASSRTGTSGYEQYF

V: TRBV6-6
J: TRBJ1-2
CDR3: CASSWTGGYGYTF

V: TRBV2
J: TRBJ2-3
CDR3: CASGRDSSTDTQYF

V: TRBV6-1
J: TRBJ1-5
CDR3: CAIQSRQGGQPQHF

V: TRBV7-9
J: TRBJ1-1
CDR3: CASSSSLTGWSEAFF